These T cell receptor beta chains were read from a single sample in a study of shared clonotypes between healthy human individuals. Assay used: immunoSEQ multiplex PCR; TCRdb lists only in-frame clones, some missing. The table includes more than 550,000 clones, over 55% detected once. Sequenced input: memory CD4+ T cells sorted from blood. These receptors came from a woman in her 30s in good health. The CDR3 runs from the conserved cysteine through the conserved F or W. D genes are given only for firm matches. Clone size is stated in some rows and not others, as once, few, many or a class when expanded.

clone_size	d_call	j_call	v_call	cdr3_aa	cdr3_nt
few	-	TRBJ2-7	TRBV14	CASSQDTLQGSYEQYF	TGTGCCAGCAGCCAAGATACCCTACAGGGCTCCTACGAGCAGTACTTC
-	-	TRBJ1-1	TRBV2	CASSYYSGAGTEAFF	TGTGCCAGCAGTTACTATTCAGGGGCCGGGACTGAAGCTTTCTTT
-	TRBD1	TRBJ2-2	TRBV5-6	CASSQTGAPNTGELFF	TGTGCCAGCAGCCAGACAGGGGCCCCGAACACCGGGGAGCTGTTTTTT
-	TRBD1	TRBJ2-7	TRBV19	CASSMPGQAYEQYF	TGTGCCAGTAGTATGCCGGGACAGGCCTACGAGCAGTACTTC
-	-	TRBJ1-2	TRBV7-2	CASSLDPANYGYTF	TGTGCCAGCAGCTTAGATCCAGCTAACTATGGCTACACCTTC
-	-	TRBJ1-5	TRBV12-5	CASGLVGRNQPQHF	TGTGCTAGTGGTTTGGTTGGCAGGAATCAGCCCCAGCATTTT
few	TRBD1	TRBJ2-3	TRBV6-6	CATLPGQGTDTQYF	TGTGCCACCCTCCCGGGACAGGGCACAGATACGCAGTATTTT
few	TRBD1	TRBJ2-2	TRBV11-3	CASSSDRGRRTGELFF	TGTGCCAGCAGCTCGGACAGGGGGAGAAGGACCGGGGAGCTGTTTTTT
-	-	TRBJ2-5	TRBV15	CATSRVVGQETQYF	TGTGCCACCAGCAGAGTAGTAGGGCAAGAGACCCAGTACTTC
-	-	TRBJ2-2	TRBV2	CASSVNRNTGELFF	TGTGCCAGCAGTGTAAACAGAAACACCGGGGAGCTGTTTTTT